The 31 T cell receptor beta chains in this list originate from one sample, sequenced in a study of T cells in women clearing cervical HPV infection. The repertoire was sequenced with immunoSEQ multiplex PCR; TCRdb's copy has only in-frame clones and lacks some. The sample's table shows approximately 37,000 clones. Sequenced input: blood buffy coat. These receptors were collected from a woman aged 18-69 years with a cervical HPV16 infection that either progressed to CIN3+ or cleared (not recorded which).

Worth noting for this clone: The missing CDR3 end, 3 residues past where the read stops, is filled in from the germline J gene. The chain has TRBV20-1 and TRBJ2-3, with TRBD1 matching 9 bases. This CDR3 is 16 amino acids long. After removal of 0 bases from V and 5 bases from J, the junction contained 9 bases not matched to a gene. Looked up from germline, CDR1 is DFQATT and CDR2 is SNEGSKA (reference sequence). The CDR3 DNA, read in part, is TGCAGTGCTAGAGATCAGGGACAGGGAGTAGGAGATACG. Its translation: CSARDQGQGVGDT. The CDR3, in full, reads CSARDQGQGVGDTQYF.

The CDR3 protein is CSATKGVAGVETQYF. The CDR3 DNA, read in part, is TGCAGTGCCACCAAGGGAGTAGCGGGAGTGGAGACG. The chain uses TRBV20-1 and TRBJ2-3; 9 positions agree with TRBD2. From the germline J gene comes the end of the CDR3, since the read stops 3 residues before it. The CDR3 contains 15 residues. The germline V gene has CDR1 DFQATT and CDR2 SNEGSKA (reference sequence).

On this clone: The read stops 3 residues short of the end of the CDR3; the missing end is completed from the germline J gene. The chain employs TRBV7-2 and TRBJ1-2; D may be TRBD1 (6 bases). The germline gives CDR1 SGHTA, CDR2 FQGNSA. The length of the CDR3 is 12 residues. CDR3 bases read: TGTGCCAGCAGCGAACAGGGCTACGAC. Its protein is CASSEQGYD. The full CDR3 reads CASSEQGYDYTF.

To note about this clone: Sequencing ends 3 residues short of the CDR3 end; the germline J gene provides the rest. The chain combines TRBV7-9 with TRBJ2-7; 9 bases fit TRBD2. CDR1 and CDR2 (germline): SEHNR, FQNEAQ (reference sequence). V gave up 11 bases and J gave up 2 bases; unmatched junction bases: 10. The CDR3 sequence is 14 residues long. This CDR3 is CAVQRASGTYEQYF. Partial CDR3 DNA: TGTGCCGTACAGCGGGCTAGCGGGACCTACGAG.

To note about this clone: The read is 3 residues too short to cover the CDR3 end, so that end is filled in from the germline J gene. The V gene is TRBV5-4, the J gene TRBJ1-2; D perhaps matches TRBD1 (5 bases). Germline CDR1 is SGHNT and CDR2 is YYREEE (reference sequence). Trimming left V 4 bases short and J 5 bases short, with 21 bases between. The CDR3 covers 16 residues. The CDR3 bases that were read are TGTGCCAGCAGCCTGGGGGTTGGGACTACCGATTATGGC. Its protein product is CASSLGVGTTDYG. The CDR3 as a whole reads CASSLGVGTTDYGYTF.

A word on this clone: Sequencing ends 3 residues short of the CDR3 end; the germline J gene provides the rest. The chain uses TRBV7-9 and TRBJ2-3, with 8 bases fitting TRBD2. The trim removed 6 bases at V and 5 bases at J, leaving 10 bases unmatched. This CDR3 spans 15 amino acids. Germline values: CDR1 SEHNR, CDR2 FQNEAQ (reference sequence). The CDR3 sequence is CASSPSAGEIDTQYF. The CDR3 bases that were read are TGTGCCAGCAGTCCCTCAGCGGGAGAAATAGATACG.

As concerns this clone: From the germline J gene comes the end of the CDR3, since the read stops 3 residues before it. The rearrangement links TRBV2 to TRBJ2-2, with D maybe TRBD2 (6 bases). The CDR3 runs 10 residues. CDR1 is SNHLY, CDR2 FYNNEI, per germline. Partial CDR3 DNA: TGTGCCAGCAAGGGGACTGCG. Encoded protein: CASKGTA. The entire CDR3 is CASKGTALFF.

Of note for this clone: The sequenced fragment ends 3 residues before the CDR3 boundary, so the rest is inferred from the germline J gene. This chain uses TRBV19 with TRBJ2-6; weak D call: TRBD1 (8 bases). The germline V gene has CDR1 LNHDA and CDR2 SQIVND (reference sequence). The CDR3 has 16 amino acids. V was trimmed by 3 bases and J by 3 bases, leaving 12 bases between them. CDR3 DNA, as far as it was read: TGTGCCAGTAGTATCAACAGGGGGGGTGGGGCCAACGTC. Its translation is CASSINRGGGANV. The full CDR3 reads CASSINRGGGANVLTF. The whole variable domain, filled in from reference TRBV19 and TRBJ2-6, reads DGGITQSPKYLFRKEGQNVTLSCEQNLNHDAMYWYRQDPGQGLRLIYYSQIVNDFQKGDIAEGYSVSREKKESFPLTVTSAQKNPTAFYLCASSINRGGGANVLTFGAGSRLTVL.

With regard to this clone: Read sequence stops 3 residues before the CDR3 end, and the germline J gene provides the missing end. V usage is TRBV30 and J usage is TRBJ2-7, with 8 bases identical to TRBD1. V lost 3 bases and J lost 0; bases outside the gene matches: 7. The CDR3 totals 15 residues. Germline V CDR1 and CDR2: GTSNPN, SVGIG (reference sequence). The DNA read from the CDR3 is TGTGCCTGGAGCGCAGGGGGCTCAAGCTCCTACGAG. As protein: CAWSAGGSSSYE. The full CDR3 protein is CAWSAGGSSSYEQYF.

A word on this clone: The CDR3 end lies 3 residues beyond the end of the read and is filled in from the germline J gene. The chain combines TRBV19 with TRBJ1-5; D may be TRBD1 (5 bases). Trimming left V 3 bases short and J 5 bases short, with 17 bases between. This CDR3 is built from 16 residues. Germline V gene data show CDR1 as LNHDA and CDR2 as SQIVND (reference sequence). The CDR3 spells CASSIWSGNGDQPQHF. The covered CDR3 bases are TGTGCCAGTAGTATTTGGTCAGGGAATGGGGATCAGCCC.

Details on this clone: The read comes to an end 3 residues before the CDR3 does, leaving the germline J gene to fill in the end. This specimen includes other DNA sequences encoding the same CDR3. The chain joins TRBV7-2 to TRBJ2-1, with TRBD2 identical over 13 bases. V lost 5 bases to trimming and J lost 8 bases; unmatched junction nucleotides: 6. The CDR3 sequence is 15 residues long. CDR1 is SGHTA, CDR2 FQGNSA, per germline. The part of the CDR3 DNA that was read is TGTGCCAGCAGCCTGAGGACTAGCGGGAGCTATGAG. Translated: CASSLRTSGSYE. The whole CDR3 region reads CASSLRTSGSYEQFF. Complete variable domain (other parts from reference TRBV7-2 and TRBJ2-1): GAGVSQSPSNKVTEKGKDVELRCDPISGHTALYWYRQSLGQGLEFLIYFQGNSAPDKSGLPSDRFSAERTGGSVSTLTIQRTQQEDSAVYLCASSLRTSGSYEQFFGPGTRLTVL.

As concerns this clone: Read data end 3 residues before the CDR3 end; the end is taken from the germline J gene. The chain recombines TRBV20-1 with TRBJ1-2, with D unclear. Trimming removed 0 bases from V and 5 bases from J, with 13 bases in between. The germline V gene has CDR1 DFQATT and CDR2 SNEGSKA (reference sequence). The CDR3 contains 14 residues. CDR3 loop: CSARDPPSSYGYTF. The sequenced CDR3 bases are TGCAGTGCTAGAGATCCCCCCAGTTCTTATGGC.

With respect to this clone: Coverage ceases 3 residues before the CDR3 finishes, and the germline J gene fills in the end. The genes are TRBV11-2 and TRBJ2-1, with a possible D match to TRBD2 (6 bases). Between the trimmed V and J ends, which lost 2 bases and 9 bases, there was a span of 11 bases. Germline CDR1 SGHAT, CDR2 FQNNGV. The CDR3 consists of 13 residues. Here the CDR3 reads CASSLKLAGEQFF. CDR3 bases read: TGTGCCAGCAGCTTAAAACTAGCTGGTGAG. Complete variable domain (other parts from reference TRBV11-2 and TRBJ2-1): EAGVAQSPRYKIIEKRQSVAFWCNPISGHATLYWYQQILGQGPKLLIQFQNNGVVDDSQLPKDRFSAERLKGVDSTLKIQPAKLEDSAVYLCASSLKLAGEQFFGPGTRLTVL.

In the case of this clone: The sequence runs out 3 residues before the end of the CDR3; the remainder is reconstructed from the germline J gene. This chain uses TRBV20-1 with TRBJ1-2, with 9 bases that match TRBD1. The V gene end was trimmed by 6 bases and the J gene end by 0 bases; junction bases not matched to a gene: 17. The CDR3 runs to 18 residues. CDR1 DFQATT and CDR2 SNEGSKA come from the germline V gene (reference sequence). CDR3 DNA, as far as it was read: TGCAGTGCGCTACCGAGACCGGGACAGGGAAGAGCTAACTATGGC. Its protein is CSALPRPGQGRANYG. The complete CDR3 sequence is CSALPRPGQGRANYGYTF.

Comment on this clone: The CDR3 extends 3 residues past the end of the read, so its final part is completed from the germline J gene. J is TRBJ2-3 and V is TRBV20-1, with TRBD2 matching over 7 bases. This CDR3 region has 13 residues. Germline CDR1 reads DFQATT; CDR2 reads SNEGSKA (reference sequence). The CDR3 DNA, read in part, is TGCAGTGCTGACGGGACTACCCAAGAGACG. Translated: CSADGTTQET. The full-length CDR3 reads as CSADGTTQETQYF.

Of note for this clone: The observed sequence ends 3 residues before the CDR3 terminus, with the missing tail filled in from the germline J gene. The chain links TRBV7-3 to TRBJ2-7; possible D gene TRBD1, 6 bases. The ends were cut back, 2 bases at V and 0 bases at J, with 11 bases in the middle. Germline V CDR1 and CDR2: SGHTA, FQGTGA. The CDR3 is 15 residues long. Incomplete CDR3 DNA: TGTGCCAGCAGCTTAGAGCAGGGGCCCTCCTACGAG. Protein: CASSLEQGPSYE. The full CDR3 is CASSLEQGPSYEQYF.

On this clone: The read stops 3 residues short of the end of the CDR3; the missing end is completed from the germline J gene. This chain links TRBV20-1 with TRBJ2-1, with 10 bases fitting TRBD1. CDR1 and CDR2 from the germline V gene are DFQATT and SNEGSKA (reference sequence). The V gene end was trimmed by 6 bases and the J gene end by 4 bases; junction bases not matched to a gene: 9. The CDR3 runs 15 residues. The CDR3 bases that were read are TGCAGTGCGAGGACAGGGGGGAACGATTACAATGAG. Encoded protein: CSARTGGNDYNE. The whole CDR3 protein reads CSARTGGNDYNEQFF.

Regarding this clone: Read data end 3 residues before the CDR3 end; the end is taken from the germline J gene. This chain links TRBV19 with TRBJ2-4, with TRBD1 matching over 7 bases. The CDR3 loop spans 16 amino acids. CDR1 and CDR2 (germline): LNHDA, SQIVND (reference sequence). This chain's CDR3 is CASSTPTGWSGYGQYF. CDR3 bases read: TGTGCCAGTAGTACCCCGACAGGGTGGTCGGGGTATGGT.

Remarks on this clone: The CDR3 extends 3 residues past the end of the read, so its final part is completed from the germline J gene. The chain is built from TRBV12-3 or TRBV12-4 and TRBJ1-3; TRBD1 matches 8 bases. V was clipped by 7 bases and J by 1 base; unmatched bases: 3. This CDR3 is built from 14 residues. The CDR3 reads CASTRTGSGNTIYF. The DNA read from the CDR3 is TGTGCCAGCACCCGGACAGGGTCTGGAAACACC.

The sequenced CDR3 bases are TGCAGTGCTCCCCAGGGGATCAGCTCCTACAATGAG. Its protein is CSAPQGISSYNE. The whole CDR3 sequence is CSAPQGISSYNEQFF. The V gene is TRBV20-1, the J gene TRBJ2-1; D is perhaps TRBD1 (6 bases). The read gets to within 3 residues of the CDR3 end, and the germline J gene fills in the rest. The V and J ends lost 5 bases and 0 bases respectively, with 14 bases between them. The CDR3 has 15 amino acids. The germline V gene has CDR1 DFQATT and CDR2 SNEGSKA (reference sequence).

On this clone: The read halts 3 residues ahead of the CDR3 end, with the missing end drawn from the germline J gene. The V call is TRBV7-8, the J call TRBJ2-4; TRBD2 matches 7 bases. There are 15 residues in the CDR3. Germline trimming cut 1 base from V and 3 bases from J; bases unmatched to any gene: 3. Germline assignment: CDR1 SGHVS and CDR2 FQNEAQ. The sequenced CDR3 bases are TGTGCCAGCAGCTTAGGGGGGGGAGGCAAAAACATT. It encodes CASSLGGGGKNI. In full, the CDR3 reads CASSLGGGGKNIQYF.

Worth noting for this clone: Read sequence stops 3 residues before the CDR3 end, and the germline J gene provides the missing end. The genes are TRBV28 and TRBJ2-7; 8 bases fit TRBD2. V dropped 5 bases and J dropped 0; count of bases not matched to a gene: 6. This CDR3 has 15 amino acids. The germline gives CDR1 MDHEN, CDR2 SYDVKM. CDR3: CASSNSGLDSYEQYF. CDR3 DNA, as far as it was read: TGTGCCAGCAGTAACTCGGGACTAGACTCCTACGAG.

Notes on this clone: The CDR3 is cut off 3 residues early in the read; its end comes from the germline J gene. This chain links TRBV30 with TRBJ1-5; 7 bases are a match to TRBD1. The J segment lost 2 bases and the V segment lost 5 bases, leaving 12 bases of the junction unmatched. Germline V gene sequence: CDR1 GTSNPN, CDR2 SVGIG (reference sequence). The CDR3 loop spans 16 amino acids. The CDR3 bases that were read are TGTGCCTGGGGAAAACAGGGGATTTCGGGCAATCAGCCC. It yields the protein CAWGKQGISGNQP. The full CDR3 is CAWGKQGISGNQPQHF.

A word on this clone: The DNA ends 3 residues before the CDR3 does, and the rest of the CDR3 is filled in from the germline J gene. V gene TRBV19 combines with J gene TRBJ2-2; D is uncertain. The V end was cut by 1 base, the J end by 8 bases, with 8 bases between. The CDR3 runs to 13 residues. Germline CDR1 LNHDA, CDR2 SQIVND (reference sequence). CDR3 DNA (partial): TGTGCCAGTAGTATAGTAAATTCGGGGGAG. Its protein product is CASSIVNSGE. The full CDR3 reads CASSIVNSGELFF.

With respect to this clone: At one of its ends the junction is not consistent with the germline gene, which may arise from a read error. The sequenced fragment ends 3 residues before the CDR3 boundary, so the rest is inferred from the germline J gene. This chain joins TRBV4-2 and TRBJ2-3; 9 bases map to TRBD2. The CDR3 covers 17 residues. Germline loops: CDR1 LGHNA, CDR2 YNFKEQ. The CDR3 DNA, read in part, is TGCGCCAGCAGCCCTGGTGCTAGCGGGATTAGCACAGATACG. Protein: CASSPGASGISTDT. The whole CDR3 region reads CASSPGASGISTDTQYF.

CDR3 bases read: TGTGCCAGCTCTAAACAGGATAACTATGGT. As protein: CASSKQDNYG. In full, the CDR3 is CASSKQDNYGQYF. The rearrangement joins TRBV18 to TRBJ2-4; tentative D call: TRBD1 (5 bases). The read terminates 3 residues ahead of where the CDR3 ends, so the germline J gene completes it. The CDR3 totals 13 residues. The V gene's germline CDR1 is KGHSH and CDR2 LQKENI.

With respect to this clone: The read is 3 residues too short to cover the CDR3 end, so that end is filled in from the germline J gene. The chain is built from TRBV5-1 and TRBJ2-1; 9 nucleotides match TRBD1. CDR3 size: 15 residues. The germline V gene has CDR1 SGHRS and CDR2 YFSETQ. The trim removed 5 bases at V and 3 bases at J, leaving 6 bases unmatched. CDR3 sequence reads: CASRDATGGYNEQFF. CDR3 DNA (partial): TGCGCCAGCAGGGACGCGACAGGGGGCTACAATGAG.

The CDR3: CAWSGGSNQPQYF. The CDR3 bases that were read are TGTGCCTGGAGCGGGGGGAGCAATCAGCCG. The chain joins TRBV30 to TRBJ2-3; 7 nucleotides line up with TRBD2. The CDR3 extends 3 residues past the end of the read, so its final part is completed from the germline J gene. The CDR3 runs 13 residues. In germline, CDR1 is GTSNPN, CDR2 SVGIG (reference sequence).

Concerning this clone: The sequenced fragment ends 3 residues before the CDR3 boundary, so the rest is inferred from the germline J gene. The rearrangement joins TRBV7-2 to TRBJ2-1; perhaps TRBD2 as D (6 bases). The CDR3 loop spans 14 amino acids. The V end lost 4 bases, the J end lost 5 bases, and 12 bases lay between the germline ends. The germline V gene encodes CDR1 SGHTA and CDR2 FQGNSA. CDR3: CASSSPRGNNEQFF. Partial CDR3 DNA: TGTGCCAGCAGCTCCCCCCGCGGGAACAATGAG.

As concerns this clone: The CDR3 end falls 3 residues outside the read, so it is completed with the germline J gene. The chain recombines TRBV28 with TRBJ2-7; the match to TRBD1 covers 8 bases. CDR1 is MDHEN and CDR2 is SYDVKM in the germline V gene. CDR3 length equals 15 residues. Unmatched junction bases numbered 6, after V lost 4 bases and J lost 1 base. The sequenced part of the CDR3 DNA is TGTGCCAGCAGTTCCAACTGGGACAGGTCCTACGAG. This sequence encodes CASSSNWDRSYE. From start to end, the CDR3 is CASSSNWDRSYEQYF.

Remarks on this clone: Read sequence stops 3 residues before the CDR3 end, and the germline J gene provides the missing end. The J gene is TRBJ1-5, the V gene TRBV20-1; the match to TRBD1 covers 8 bases. The germline V gene encodes CDR1 DFQATT and CDR2 SNEGSKA (reference sequence). The CDR3 consists of 16 residues. After removal of 3 bases from V and 6 bases from J, the junction contained 13 bases not matched to a gene. The CDR3 DNA, read in part, is TGCAGTGCTAGGCAGGGGGCTATCGGTTTCGGTCAGCCC. The encoded protein is CSARQGAIGFGQP. In full, the CDR3 reads CSARQGAIGFGQPQHF.